Presented here are 7 T cell receptor beta chains from one specimen sequenced in a study of response to subunit inactivated influenza vaccine. TCRdb fed the RT-PCR reads into MiXCR, producing one record per CDR3 protein. This sample has around 850,000 distinct CDR3 sequences; about a fifth occur once, and the top ten carry roughly a tenth. The sample in question was PBMCs from blood, obtained approximately 5 days after vaccination. The receptors were gathered from a man in his forties or fifties who received an inactivated influenza vaccine.

There are a few counts of this clonotype. The J gene is TRBJ2-1, the V gene TRBV9; possible D gene TRBD2, 6 bases. From germline, CDR1 is SGDLS and CDR2 YYNGEE. With 0 bases removed from V and 2 bases from J, the gap between germline ends came to 15 bases. This CDR3 region has 17 residues. The CDR3 loop is CASSVGDSLLTYNEQFF. CDR3 in DNA: TGTGCCAGCAGCGTAGGGGACTCTCTTTTAACCTACAATGAGCAGTTCTTC.

The V gene is TRBV5-1, the J gene TRBJ1-6, with D possibly matching TRBD1 (6 bases). CDR3 length: 14 amino acids. V lost 0 bases, J lost 9 bases, and 10 bases lay in between. Germline CDR1 and CDR2: SGHRS and YFSETQ. The CDR3: CASSLGQESSPLHF. DNA for the CDR3: TGCGCCAGCAGCTTGGGACAGGAGAGTTCACCCCTCCACTTT.

This clonotype was picked up a small number of times. J is TRBJ1-5 and V is TRBV20-1, with 9 positions matching TRBD1. This CDR3 region has 11 residues. In germline, CDR1 is DFQATT, CDR2 SNEGSKA (reference sequence). Trimming took 4 bases from V and 12 from J; bases not matched to a gene: 4. The CDR3 DNA reads TGCAGTGCTATCCGGGACAGGGACCAGCATTTT. Amino acid sequence: CSAIRDRDQHF.

The chain uses TRBV7-2 and TRBJ2-3; D may be TRBD2 (6 bases). CDR1 is SGHTA and CDR2 is FQGNSA in the germline V gene. V was trimmed by 6 bases and J by 1 base, leaving 11 bases between them. The CDR3 totals 14 residues. The CDR3: CASSSQRGTDTQYF. As DNA, the CDR3 is TGTGCCAGCAGTTCCCAGCGGGGCACAGATACGCAGTATTTT.

In its sample, this clonotype was seen a few times. The CDR3 DNA follows: TGCAGTGCTAAAGCGCGGGGAGGGAAGGATGGCTACACCTTC. It encodes CSAKARGGKDGYTF. The chain uses TRBV20-1 and TRBJ1-2; D gene unclear. V was clipped by 4 bases and J by 6 bases, with 18 bases between them. CDR1 and CDR2 (germline): DFQATT, SNEGSKA (reference sequence). The CDR3 has 14 amino acids.

The rearrangement joins TRBV12-3 or TRBV12-4 to TRBJ2-7; D is ambiguous. The CDR3 runs to 14 residues. Trimming removed 5 bases at V and 4 bases at J, with 15 bases between. In DNA, the CDR3 is TGTGCCAGCAGTCCTTCCCCCTGGTTATACGAGCAGTACTTC. Translated, it gives CASSPSPWLYEQYF.

DNA of the CDR3: TGTGCCAGCAGTTTAGTACTCGGGGGGGAGGAAAAAGGCTACACCTTC. Residues: CASSLVLGGEEKGYTF. The rearrangement joins TRBV28 to TRBJ1-2, with D perhaps matching TRBD1 (5 bases). V dropped 2 bases and J dropped 8 bases, with 21 bases sitting between them. Germline-derived CDR1 and CDR2 are MDHEN and SYDVKM. This CDR3 contains 16 residues.